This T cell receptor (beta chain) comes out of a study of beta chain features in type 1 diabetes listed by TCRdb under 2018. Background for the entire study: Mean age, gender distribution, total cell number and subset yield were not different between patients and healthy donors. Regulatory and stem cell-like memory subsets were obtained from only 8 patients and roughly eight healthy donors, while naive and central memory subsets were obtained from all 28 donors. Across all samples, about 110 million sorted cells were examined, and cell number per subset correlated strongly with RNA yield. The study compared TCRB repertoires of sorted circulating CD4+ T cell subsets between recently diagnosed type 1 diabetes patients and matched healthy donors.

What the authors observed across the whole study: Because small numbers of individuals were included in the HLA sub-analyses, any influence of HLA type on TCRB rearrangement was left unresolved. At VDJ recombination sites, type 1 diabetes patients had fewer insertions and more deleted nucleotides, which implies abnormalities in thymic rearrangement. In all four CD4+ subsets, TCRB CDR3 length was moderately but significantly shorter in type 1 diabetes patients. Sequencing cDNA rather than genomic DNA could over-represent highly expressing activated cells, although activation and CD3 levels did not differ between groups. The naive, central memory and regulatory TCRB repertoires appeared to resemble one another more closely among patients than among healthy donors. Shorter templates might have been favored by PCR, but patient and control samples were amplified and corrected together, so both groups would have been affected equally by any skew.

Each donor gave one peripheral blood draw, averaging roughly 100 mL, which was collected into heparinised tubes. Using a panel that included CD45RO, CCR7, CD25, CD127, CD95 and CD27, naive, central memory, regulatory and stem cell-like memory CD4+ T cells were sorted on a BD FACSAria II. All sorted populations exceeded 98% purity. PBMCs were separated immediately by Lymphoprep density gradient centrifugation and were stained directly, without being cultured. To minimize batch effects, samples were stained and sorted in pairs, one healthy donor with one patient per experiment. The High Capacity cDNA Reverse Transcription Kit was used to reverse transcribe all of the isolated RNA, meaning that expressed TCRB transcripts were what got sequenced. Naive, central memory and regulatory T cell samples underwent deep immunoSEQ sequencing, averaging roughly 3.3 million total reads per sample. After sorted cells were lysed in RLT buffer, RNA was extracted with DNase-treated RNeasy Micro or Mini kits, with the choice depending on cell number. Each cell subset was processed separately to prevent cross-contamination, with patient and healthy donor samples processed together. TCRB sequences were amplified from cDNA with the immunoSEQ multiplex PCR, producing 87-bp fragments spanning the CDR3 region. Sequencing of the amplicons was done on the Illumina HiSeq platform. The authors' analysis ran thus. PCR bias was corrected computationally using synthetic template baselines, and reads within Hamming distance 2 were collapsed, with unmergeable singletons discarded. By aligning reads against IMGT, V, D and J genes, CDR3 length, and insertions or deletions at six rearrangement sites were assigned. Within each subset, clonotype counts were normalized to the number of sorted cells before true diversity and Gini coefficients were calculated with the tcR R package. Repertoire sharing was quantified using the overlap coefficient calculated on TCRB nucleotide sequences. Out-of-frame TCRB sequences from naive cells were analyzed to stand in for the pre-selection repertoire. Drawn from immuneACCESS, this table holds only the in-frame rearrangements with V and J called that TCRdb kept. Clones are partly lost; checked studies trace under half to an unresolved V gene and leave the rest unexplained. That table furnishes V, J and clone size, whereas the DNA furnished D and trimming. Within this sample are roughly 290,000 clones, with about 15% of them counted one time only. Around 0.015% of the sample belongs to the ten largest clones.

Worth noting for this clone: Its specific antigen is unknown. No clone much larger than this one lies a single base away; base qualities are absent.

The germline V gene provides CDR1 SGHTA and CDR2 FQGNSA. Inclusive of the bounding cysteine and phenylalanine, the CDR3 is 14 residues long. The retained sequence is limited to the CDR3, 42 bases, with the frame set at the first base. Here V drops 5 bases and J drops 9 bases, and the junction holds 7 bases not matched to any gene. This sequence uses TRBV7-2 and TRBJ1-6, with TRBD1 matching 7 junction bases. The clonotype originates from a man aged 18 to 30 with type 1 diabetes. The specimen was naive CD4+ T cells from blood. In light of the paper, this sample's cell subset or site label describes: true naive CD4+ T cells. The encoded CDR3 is CASSKGQITSPLHF. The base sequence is TGTGCCAGCAGCAAGGGACAGATAACTTCACCCCTCCACTTT.